These T cell receptor beta chains were read from a single sample in a study of read filtering for tumor transcriptome and immune sequencing. TCRdb re-called the reads with MiXCR, one entry per CDR3 protein. The data contain about 5,200 distinct CDR3 sequences, roughly 21% of them singletons. The sequenced sample was a population of CD138-negative cells sorted from bone marrow. The origin of the receptors is a donor at least 40 years old with multiple myeloma. Each CDR3 is given with its conserved first and last residue. D genes are given only for firm matches. Only part of the rows carry a size: once, few, many, or a class if the clone is expanded.

abundance	d_gene	j_gene	v_gene	CDR3nt	CDR3aa
NA	TRBD2	TRBJ2-1	TRBV20-1	TGCAGTGCTCGGGGGGGAGGGCTTGTGGGTGAGCAGTTCTTC	CSARGGGLVGEQFF
medium-sized	NA	TRBJ2-7	TRBV7-9	TGTGCCTCCTCGCCGAGGGTTTCCGAGCAGTACTTC	CASSPRVSEQYF
medium-sized	NA	TRBJ2-4	TRBV6-2/TRBV6-3	TGTGCCAGCAGAGGGATCGCGTACATTCAGTACTTC	CASRGIAYIQYF
many	TRBD2	TRBJ2-1	TRBV4-2	TGTGCCAGCAGATATGGGGGGTTAGCGGGGGGGCGGAATGAGCAGTTCTTC	CASRYGGLAGGRNEQFF
many	TRBD1	TRBJ2-5	TRBV2	TGTGCCAGCCTGCGGGACAGGAACCAAGAGACCCAGTACTTC	CASLRDRNQETQYF
medium-sized	TRBD2	TRBJ2-1	TRBV20-1	TGCAGTGCTATAGCCGAGCTCGGGACTAGCGGGAGTCAGGAGCAGTTCTTC	CSAIAELGTSGSQEQFF
medium-sized	TRBD2	TRBJ2-1	TRBV6-2/TRBV6-3	TGTGCCAGCACCCCAACTGGACTAGCAAACAATGAGCAGTTCTTC	CASTPTGLANNEQFF
many	NA	TRBJ2-6	TRBV7-9	TGTGCCAGCAGCTTGGTGATTGCTGGGGCCAACGTCCTGACTTTC	CASSLVIAGANVLTF
many	NA	TRBJ2-1	TRBV19	TGTGCCAGTAGTATTACTCCGGCTAAATACAATGAGCAGTTCTTC	CASSITPAKYNEQFF
large	NA	TRBJ1-5	TRBV5-6	TGTGCCAGCAGCTTGAAGGAGGACCTTTATAGCAATCAGCCCCAGCATTTT	CASSLKEDLYSNQPQHF
many	TRBD1	TRBJ2-7	TRBV18	TGTGCCAGCTCACCGCTGGGACAGGCCGAGCAGTACTTC	CASSPLGQAEQYF
medium-sized	NA	TRBJ2-7	TRBV7-6	TGTGCCAGCGCCTCGGGGGGAGGGGGGGCCTACGAGCAGTACTTC	CASASGGGGAYEQYF
NA	NA	TRBJ1-2	TRBV2	TGTGCCAGCAGCGCCTATGGCTACACCTTC	CASSAYGYTF
medium-sized	TRBD2	TRBJ2-1	TRBV6-2/TRBV6-3	TGTGCCAGCAAGCCTAGCGGGAGTTGGGATGAGCAGTTCTTC	CASKPSGSWDEQFF
medium-sized	NA	TRBJ1-4	TRBV4-1	TGCGCCAGCAGCGAAGGGGTAGGACCAACTAATGAAAAACTGTTTTTT	CASSEGVGPTNEKLFF
many	NA	TRBJ2-4	TRBV19	TGTGCCAGTAGTGCCCTAGACAAAAACATTCAGTACTTC	CASSALDKNIQYF
medium-sized	TRBD2	TRBJ2-6	TRBV27	TGTGCCAGCCGTCCCGGGGGGGGGCGATCTGGGGCCAACGTCCTGACTTTC	CASRPGGGRSGANVLTF
many	TRBD2	TRBJ2-3	TRBV11-2	TGTGCCAGCAGCCTAGGACTAGCGGGAGGGTACACAGATACGCAGTATTTT	CASSLGLAGGYTDTQYF
medium-sized	TRBD2	TRBJ2-3	TRBV6-2/TRBV6-3	TGTGCCAGCAGTTACGAGGCTAGCGGGAGCGATACGCAGTATTTT	CASSYEASGSDTQYF
NA	NA	TRBJ2-6	TRBV28	TGTGCCAGCACCCGAGCGGGCAGATTCTCTGGGGCCAACTTCCTGACTTTC	CASTRAGRFSGANFLTF
many	NA	TRBJ2-2	TRBV3-1	TGTGCCAGCAGCCCTCGGACCTTGGCCGGGGAGCTGTTTTTT	CASSPRTLAGELFF
medium-sized	NA	TRBJ2-6	TRBV27	TGTGCCAGCAAGATAGGAGAAAGCTCTGGGGCCAACGTCCTGACTTTC	CASKIGESSGANVLTF
NA	NA	TRBJ2-4	TRBV3-1	TGTGCCAGCAGCCTAACTAAAACCAAAAACATTCAGTACTTC	CASSLTKTKNIQYF
NA	NA	TRBJ2-1	TRBV13	TGTGCCAGCAGCGGTAGCTCGGGCTACAATGAGCAGTTCTTC	CASSGSSGYNEQFF
many	TRBD2	TRBJ2-7	TRBV29-1	TGCAGCGTTGGGTGGGGGGGCGAGCAGTACTTC	CSVGWGGEQYF
NA	NA	TRBJ1-5	TRBV4-1	TGCGCCAGCAGCCCGGTCAGGCTTGGAAATCAGCCCCAGCATTTC	CASSPVRLGNQPQHF
medium-sized	TRBD2	TRBJ2-1	TRBV3-1	TGTGCCAGCAGCCCTACCGGGACTAGCGGGAGTAGGGGGTACAATGAGCAGTTCTTC	CASSPTGTSGSRGYNEQFF
medium-sized	TRBD1	TRBJ1-1	TRBV6-5	TGTGCCAGCAGTTACATCAGGGGGAGCACTGAAGCTTTCTTT	CASSYIRGSTEAFF
medium-sized	NA	TRBJ2-1	TRBV19	TGTGCCAGTGGGTGGAATGAGCAGTTCTTC	CASGWNEQFF
medium-sized	TRBD1	TRBJ1-2	TRBV4-3	TGCGCCAGCAGCCAGCTAGCGGGACAGGGTCATGGCTACACCTTC	CASSQLAGQGHGYTF
medium-sized	NA	TRBJ1-5	TRBV28	TGTGCCAGCAGTCGGGACGGAACAAATCAGCCCCAGCATTTT	CASSRDGTNQPQHF
many	NA	TRBJ2-7	TRBV3-1	TGTGCCAGCAGCCAAGATAGGACTACAACCATCTACGAGCAGTACTTC	CASSQDRTTTIYEQYF
medium-sized	TRBD1	TRBJ2-7	TRBV5-1	TGCGCCAGCAGCCCCGGGACAGGGGGGGGATACGAGCAGTACTTC	CASSPGTGGGYEQYF
medium-sized	NA	TRBJ2-1	TRBV7-4	TGTGCCAGCAGCTCTTTTTTGCGCCCACGGCGTCACAATGAGCAGTTCTTC	CASSSFLRPRRHNEQFF
medium-sized	NA	TRBJ1-2	TRBV6-2/TRBV6-3	TGTGCCAGCAGCAGAGACGCGTCTAACTATGGCTACACCTTC	CASSRDASNYGYTF
few	TRBD2	TRBJ2-1	TRBV14	TGTGCCAGCCCCGGACTAGCGGGAATGTCCTACAATGAGCAGTTCTTC	CASPGLAGMSYNEQFF
medium-sized	NA	TRBJ2-7	TRBV20-1	TGCAGTGGGATGAGGGAGTTAACCTACGAGCAGTACTTC	CSGMRELTYEQYF
medium-sized	NA	TRBJ2-1	TRBV29-1	TGCAGCTCCCAGGTTTCAGCCGAGCAGTTCTTC	CSSQVSAEQFF
many	NA	TRBJ1-3	TRBV6-5	TGTGCCAGCAGTTACGCCCTTGGAGGCTCCTCTGGAAACACCATATATTTT	CASSYALGGSSGNTIYF
medium-sized	TRBD2	TRBJ2-7	TRBV12-3/TRBV12-4	TGTGCCAGCAGTTTGAGCGGGACTACCTACGAGCAGTACTTC	CASSLSGTTYEQYF